This TCR beta chain was sequenced during a study of beta chain features in type 1 diabetes. Notes on the study in general: Possibly, sequencing cDNA over-represented cells that had high TCR expression levels. Unsettled here was the matter of whether HLA type influences TCRB rearrangement.

Remarks on this clone: The antigen is undetermined.

Germline V CDR1 and CDR2: SGHTA, FQGNSA. The CDR3 extends over 13 amino acids. The ends were cut back, 1 base at V and 5 bases at J, with 5 bases in the middle. Expressed TCRB transcripts were sequenced after all isolated RNA was converted to cDNA. Libraries were prepared by immunoSEQ multiplex PCR; TCRdb keeps only in-frame clonotypes and omits some of them. The sample holds 200,000 to 250,000 clones; more than 65% are singletons and the top ten take 0.053%. The sequenced sample consisted of naive CD4+ T cells from blood. The clonotype originates from a man aged 25-45 years in good health. The V gene is TRBV7-2, the J gene TRBJ2-2, with no clear D. DNA for the CDR3: TGTGCCAGCAGCTTAGGGTGGACCGGGGAGCTGTTTTTT. Encoded protein: CASSLGWTGELFF. Together with reference TRBV7-2 and TRBJ2-2, the CDR3 gives the full variable domain: GAGVSQSPSNKVTEKGKDVELRCDPISGHTALYWYRQSLGQGLEFLIYFQGNSAPDKSGLPSDRFSAERTGGSVSTLTIQRTQQEDSAVYLCASSLGWTGELFFGEGSRLTVL.